Listed below are T cell receptor beta chains from one sample, sequenced in a study of beta chain features in type 1 diabetes. Profiling relied on immunoSEQ multiplex PCR, and the TCRdb table lists in-frame clones only, not all of them. The sample holds fewer than 450,000 clones, about 13% seen once. Sequencing was carried out using naive CD4+ T cells from blood. The origin of the receptors is a woman between 18 and 30 years old with type 1 diabetes. CDR3s include the opening cysteine and the closing phenylalanine or tryptophan. Fields, in order: D gene, V gene, clone size, J gene, CDR3 protein, CDR3 DNA. D genes are given only for firm matches. The size field is filled for only some rows; it gives once, few, many or a size class.

-	TRBV13	few	TRBJ2-7	CASSFRSPYRAESSYEQYF	TGTGCCAGCAGCTTCCGCAGCCCCTACAGGGCAGAAAGCTCCTACGAGCAGTACTTC
TRBD2	TRBV5-1	-	TRBJ2-5	CASSYAGARETQYF	TGCGCCAGCAGCTATGCGGGAGCACGGGAGACCCAGTACTTC
TRBD1	TRBV11-2	-	TRBJ2-1	CASSLDRGNEQFF	TGTGCCAGCAGCTTGGACAGGGGAAACGAGCAGTTCTTC
TRBD1	TRBV28	few	TRBJ2-6	CASSSPRQGLGANVLTF	TGTGCCAGCAGTTCACCCCGACAGGGCTTGGGGGCCAACGTCCTGACTTTC
-	TRBV18	few	TRBJ2-4	CASSPPRGGDIQYF	TGTGCCAGCTCACCACCGCGGGGAGGAGACATTCAGTACTTC
-	TRBV7-2	few	TRBJ1-2	CASSLVQGQYGYTF	TGTGCCAGCAGCTTAGTGCAGGGACAATATGGCTACACCTTC
TRBD2	TRBV14	-	TRBJ2-3	CASSPRGGLWTDTQYF	TGTGCCAGCAGCCCCCGCGGGGGGCTTTGGACAGATACGCAGTATTTT
-	TRBV30	few	TRBJ1-5	CAWSVQGLLGQPQHF	TGTGCCTGGAGTGTACAGGGCCTGCTCGGACAGCCCCAGCATTTT
TRBD2	TRBV19	few	TRBJ2-1	CASSIGGRALDTEQFF	TGTGCCAGTAGTATCGGAGGGAGGGCCCTCGATACTGAGCAGTTCTTC
TRBD2	TRBV9	-	TRBJ2-7	CASSVGPTLAGVAYEQYF	TGTGCCAGCAGCGTAGGCCCCACTCTAGCGGGAGTCGCCTACGAGCAGTACTTC
TRBD1	TRBV15	-	TRBJ1-5	CATSRDPRDRGRKSNQPQHF	TGTGCCACCAGCAGAGACCCCCGGGACAGGGGTCGCAAGAGCAATCAGCCCCAGCATTTT
-	TRBV28	few	TRBJ2-2	CASRGQLNTGELFF	TGTGCCAGCAGAGGACAGCTGAACACCGGGGAGCTGTTTTTT
-	TRBV9	-	TRBJ1-1	CASTRSGQSNTEAFF	TGTGCCAGCACCCGCTCCGGACAGTCGAACACTGAAGCTTTCTTT
-	TRBV19	few	TRBJ2-2	CASSITRAAVSNTGELFF	TGTGCCAGTAGTATAACGAGGGCTGCCGTGTCTAACACCGGGGAGCTGTTTTTT
TRBD1	TRBV4-1	-	TRBJ2-2	CASSPLLTGIGGELFF	TGCGCCAGCAGCCCCCTCTTGACAGGGATCGGCGGGGAGCTGTTTTTT
TRBD1	TRBV28	-	TRBJ2-7	CASRGTGLYEQYF	TGTGCCAGCAGAGGGACAGGTCTCTACGAGCAGTACTTC
-	TRBV4-3	few	TRBJ1-2	CASSQDRTIVYGYTF	TGCGCCAGCAGCCAAGACAGGACAATCGTCTATGGCTACACCTTC
-	TRBV18	-	TRBJ1-3	CASSPAQPVGNTIYF	TGTGCCAGCTCACCGGCACAGCCAGTTGGAAACACCATATATTTT
-	TRBV29-1	-	TRBJ1-1	CSARDTREAFF	TGCAGCGCACGGGACACCCGTGAAGCTTTCTTT
TRBD1	TRBV19	few	TRBJ2-5	CASSPTGGQETQYF	TGTGCCAGTAGTCCTACAGGGGGGCAAGAGACCCAGTACTTC
TRBD1	TRBV19	few	TRBJ2-2	CASSRGQLNTGELFF	TGTGCCAGTAGCAGGGGACAGCTAAACACCGGGGAGCTGTTTTTT
TRBD2	TRBV5-1	-	TRBJ2-1	CASSLWGTSGSNNEQFF	TGCGCCAGCAGCTTGTGGGGGACTAGCGGGAGCAACAATGAGCAGTTCTTC
-	TRBV7-2	few	TRBJ2-7	CASSYGGSYEQYF	TGTGCCAGCAGCTACGGGGGTTCCTACGAGCAGTACTTC
TRBD2	TRBV28	-	TRBJ2-4	CASRLAGSGYIQYF	TGTGCCAGCAGGCTAGCGGGGTCGGGCTACATTCAGTACTTC
-	TRBV5-8	few	TRBJ1-1	CASSFQPGGHTEAFF	TGTGCCAGCAGCTTCCAGCCCGGGGGGCACACTGAAGCTTTCTTT
-	TRBV5-1	few	TRBJ1-1	CASSLGERVAEAFF	TGCGCCAGCAGCTTGGGGGAGAGGGTCGCTGAAGCTTTCTTT
TRBD2	TRBV18	-	TRBJ2-2	CASSPRREHGGELFF	TGTGCCAGCTCACCACGGCGGGAGCACGGCGGGGAGCTGTTTTTT
TRBD2	TRBV7-2	-	TRBJ2-7	CASTTRLAGGYEQYF	TGTGCCAGCACCACGAGACTAGCGGGAGGCTACGAGCAGTACTTC
TRBD1	TRBV5-5	few	TRBJ2-1	CASSADRGRRNEQFF	TGTGCCAGCAGCGCAGACAGGGGTCGAAGGAATGAGCAGTTCTTC
-	TRBV30	-	TRBJ2-2	CARRGNRPNTGELFF	TGTGCCCGAAGGGGGAATAGACCGAACACCGGGGAGCTGTTTTTT
-	TRBV7-9	few	TRBJ1-5	CASSATGWQPQHF	TGTGCCAGCAGCGCTACAGGGTGGCAGCCCCAGCATTTT
TRBD1	TRBV11-2	-	TRBJ2-7	CASSLGTGGGFYEQYF	TGTGCCAGCAGCTTAGGGACAGGGGGGGGATTTTACGAGCAGTACTTC
-	TRBV4-1	once	TRBJ1-4	CASSQVGLETEKLFF	TGCGCCAGCAGCCAAGTCGGGTTAGAGACTGAAAAACTGTTTTTT
TRBD2	TRBV5-4	-	TRBJ2-7	CASSIGTTVYEQYF	TGTGCCAGCAGCATCGGGACTACTGTCTACGAGCAGTACTTC
-	TRBV9	-	TRBJ2-3	CASSATGDTQYF	TGTGCCAGCAGCGCCACCGGAGATACGCAGTATTTT